These 19 T cell receptor beta chains were sequenced from one sample in a study of shared clonotypes between healthy human individuals. Naive-designated CD8 cells lacked CD45RO, were positively enriched for CCR7, and omitted terminally differentiated effector memory CD45RA+ cells. Assay: immunoSEQ multiplex PCR; the TCRdb copy retains only in-frame clones and omits some. The sample yields hundreds of thousands of clones, 85% to 95% seen once. Sequencing was done on a sample of naive CD8+ T cells sorted from blood. These receptors came from a woman in her 30s in good health.

V gene TRBV15 combines with J gene TRBJ2-5; no definite D call. From germline, CDR1 is LNHNV and CDR2 YYDKDF (reference sequence). This CDR3 region has 13 residues. V shed 5 bases and J shed 3 bases, with 10 bases lying between them. The CDR3 spells CATSALIKETQYF. The CDR3 DNA reads TGTGCCACCAGCGCATTAATTAAAGAGACCCAGTACTTC.

The V call is TRBV7-9, the J call TRBJ2-3; D tentatively fits TRBD1 or TRBD2 (5 bases each). V shed 0 bases and J shed 0 bases, with 10 bases lying between them. Germline values: CDR1 SEHNR, CDR2 FQNEAQ (reference sequence). The CDR3 sequence is 16 residues long. The CDR3 spells CASSLAGASSTDTQYF. The DNA for the CDR3 is TGTGCCAGCAGCTTAGCCGGGGCTTCTAGCACAGATACGCAGTATTTT. Complete variable domain (other parts from reference TRBV7-9 and TRBJ2-3): DTGVSQNPRHKITKRGQNVTFRCDPISEHNRLYWYRQTLGQGPEFLTYFQNEAQLEKSRLLSDRFSAERPKGSFSTLEIQRTEQGDSAMYLCASSLAGASSTDTQYFGPGTRLTVL.

The chain combines TRBV27 with TRBJ2-3; weak D call: TRBD2 (5 bases). The CDR3 covers 13 residues. V lost 1 base to trimming and J lost 8 bases, with 10 bases between them. Germline assignment: CDR1 MNHEY and CDR2 SMNVEV (reference sequence). The CDR3 sequence is CASSLYSEGTQYF. The CDR3 region has the DNA TGTGCCAGCAGTTTATATAGCGAGGGTACGCAGTATTTT.

The V gene is TRBV10-2, the J gene TRBJ2-2, with 7 bases lining up with TRBD2. This CDR3 has 15 amino acids. The germline V gene encodes CDR1 WSHSY and CDR2 SAAADI. V lost 10 bases to trimming and J lost 1 base; unmatched junction nucleotides: 9. CDR3 in DNA: TGCGCCACCTCCTCGCGGGAGCGGAACACCGGGGAGCTGTTTTTT. Translated, it gives CATSSRERNTGELFF.

This sequence joins TRBV15 and TRBJ2-1; D perhaps matches TRBD1 (5 bases). The V gene's germline CDR1 is LNHNV and CDR2 YYDKDF (reference sequence). Between the trimmed V and J ends, which lost 0 bases and 7 bases, there was a span of 13 bases. This CDR3 spans 15 amino acids. CDR3: CATSRDPAGINEQFF. In nucleotides, the CDR3 is TGTGCCACCAGCAGAGATCCGGCAGGGATAAATGAGCAGTTCTTC. Full variable domain (remainder filled in from reference TRBV15 and TRBJ2-1): DAMVIQNPRYQVTQFGKPVTLSCSQTLNHNVMYWYQQKSSQAPKLLFHYYDKDFNNEADTPDNFQSRRPNTSFCFLDIRSPGLGDTAMYLCATSRDPAGINEQFFGPGTRLTVL.

This chain connects TRBV6-6 to TRBJ2-7; 9 nucleotides agree with TRBD2. V was pared by 5 bases and J by 3 bases, with 5 bases of the junction left unmatched. CDR3 size: 14 residues. CDR1 is MNHNY and CDR2 is SVGAGI in the germline V gene (reference sequence). The CDR3 loop is CASSGWTSVYEQYF. The CDR3 DNA reads as TGTGCCAGCAGTGGGTGGACTAGCGTCTACGAGCAGTACTTC.

This clone was observed a few times. The rearrangement links TRBV9 to TRBJ1-1; TRBD1 might be the D (6 bases). This CDR3 is built from 12 residues. Germline CDR1 and CDR2: SGDLS and YYNGEE. Trimming removed 3 bases at V and 6 bases at J, with 9 bases between. The CDR3 sequence: CASSGNRAEAFF. The CDR3 nucleotides are TGTGCCAGCAGCGGAAACAGGGCTGAAGCTTTCTTT.

This chain connects TRBV15 to TRBJ1-2; 7 bases match TRBD1. The CDR3 is 14 residues long. The V gene end was trimmed by 3 bases and the J gene end by 6 bases; junction bases not matched to a gene: 7. Germline CDR1 LNHNV, CDR2 YYDKDF (reference sequence). The CDR3 DNA follows: TGTGCCACCAGCAGCGGGTGGACAGGTGATGGCTACACCTTC. Translating gives CATSSGWTGDGYTF.

V gene TRBV7-8 combines with J gene TRBJ2-7; D remains unclear. Trimming took 5 bases from V and 3 from J, leaving 8 bases between them. Germline CDR1 reads SGHVS; CDR2 reads FQNEAQ. The CDR3 spans 12 residues. CDR3 residues: CASSQVGYEQYF. The CDR3 DNA reads TGTGCCAGCAGCCAGGTGGGCTACGAGCAGTACTTC. The full variable domain, rest sourced from reference TRBV7-8 and TRBJ2-7, is GAGVSQSPRYKVAKRGQDVALRCDPISGHVSLFWYQQALGQGPEFLTYFQNEAQLDKSGLPSDRFFAERPEGSVSTLKIQRTQQEDSAVYLCASSQVGYEQYFGPGTRLTVT.

The rearrangement uses TRBV9 and TRBJ2-7; perhaps TRBD1 as D (6 bases). V shed 4 bases and J shed 0 bases, with 14 bases lying between them. Germline V gene data show CDR1 as SGDLS and CDR2 as YYNGEE. The CDR3 loop spans 15 amino acids. The CDR3 spells CASSFKGDLSYEQYF. CDR3 in DNA: TGTGCCAGCAGCTTCAAGGGGGACCTCTCCTACGAGCAGTACTTC.

This clone was counted a single time. The chain links TRBV7-8 to TRBJ2-7, with D maybe TRBD1 (6 bases). The CDR3 sequence is 15 residues long. Looked up from germline, CDR1 is SGHVS and CDR2 is FQNEAQ. Deletions cut 5 bases from V and 1 base from J, with 15 bases between. CDR3 loop: CASSPPTGYSYEQYF. In nucleotides, the CDR3 is TGTGCCAGCAGCCCCCCGACAGGCTATTCCTACGAGCAGTACTTC.

CDR3 DNA: TGCGCCAGCAGTGAAAATGAAGGGACTAGCGGGATAGGGTGGAACACAGATACGCAGTATTTT. Its protein product is CASSENEGTSGIGWNTDTQYF. This rearrangement joins TRBV10-2 to TRBJ2-3; the match to TRBD2 covers 13 bases. Germline V gives CDR1 WSHSY, CDR2 SAAADI. This CDR3 has 21 amino acids. V trimming: 3 bases; J trimming: 2 bases; junction bases outside the gene matches: 17.

The chain couples TRBV28 to TRBJ1-2, with no clear D. The CDR3 is 14 amino acids. Per the germline V gene, CDR1 is MDHEN and CDR2 is SYDVKM. Between the trimmed V and J ends, which lost 1 base and 4 bases, there was a span of 10 bases. Here the CDR3 DNA reads TGTGCCAGCAGTTTATCTTCTTCCGGCTATGGCTACACCTTC. It is translated as CASSLSSSGYGYTF.

This clone turned up a few times. The rearrangement links TRBV30 to TRBJ1-1, with TRBD1 as a possible D gene (6 bases). Trimming left V 1 base short and J 6 bases short, with 15 bases between. Germline V CDR1 and CDR2: GTSNPN, SVGIG (reference sequence). This CDR3 spans 14 amino acids. The CDR3 sequence is CAWSGWGAKPEAFF. The CDR3 DNA reads TGTGCCTGGAGTGGTTGGGGGGCAAAGCCTGAAGCTTTCTTT.

This clone has only a few counts. The CDR3 coding sequence is TGTGCCAGCAGGCAGCGGACAGATGGCTACACCTTC. Protein product: CASRQRTDGYTF. The V and J genes are TRBV6-1 and TRBJ1-2; D is possibly TRBD1 (6 bases). The CDR3 is made up of 12 amino acids. Germline-derived CDR1 and CDR2 are MNHNS and SASEGT. V lost 6 bases and J 6 bases, leaving 11 bases between the germline ends.

This rearrangement joins TRBV5-1 to TRBJ1-1; D unresolved. CDR1 is SGHRS and CDR2 is YFSETQ in the germline V gene. The CDR3 covers 11 residues. Trimming took off 4 bases at V and 11 bases at J, with 12 bases between the two ends. Here the CDR3 reads CASSGGGWAFF. In nucleotides, the CDR3 is TGCGCCAGCAGCGGAGGAGGCTGGGCTTTCTTT. The entire variable domain, with the rest obtained from reference TRBV5-1 and TRBJ1-1, is as follows: KAGVTQTPRYLIKTRGQQVTLSCSPISGHRSVSWYQQTPGQGLQFLFEYFSETQRNKGNFPGRFSGRQFSNSRSEMNVSTLELGDSALYLCASSGGGWAFFGQGTRLTVV.

In this sample, this clone turned up once. The chain joins TRBV7-8 to TRBJ2-3, with a tentative D call TRBD2 (6 bases). Germline values: CDR1 SGHVS, CDR2 FQNEAQ. This CDR3 has 13 residues. V was shortened by 4 bases and J by 1 base, with 6 bases between the two germline ends. CDR3 DNA: TGTGCCAGCAGCTCGGGAGGCACAGATACGCAGTATTTT. It yields the protein CASSSGGTDTQYF.

Concerning this clone: Other DNA variants within this sample encode the same CDR3. This rearrangement joins TRBV11-2 to TRBJ2-7, with 11 positions matching TRBD2. J was trimmed by 2 bases and V by 4 bases; bases with no gene match: 4. Per germline, CDR1 SGHAT and CDR2 FQNNGV. The CDR3 covers 15 residues. The CDR3 spells CASSSGTSGTYEQYF. The CDR3 DNA reads TGTGCCAGCAGCTCCGGGACTAGCGGTACCTACGAGCAGTACTTC.

The rearrangement links TRBV7-3 to TRBJ2-1; D is unclear. Trimming stripped 1 base from V and 9 bases from J, with 10 bases between. This CDR3 has 13 amino acids. Germline-derived CDR1 and CDR2 are SGHTA and FQGTGA. CDR3 in amino acids: CASSLIGSGEQFF. For the CDR3, the DNA is TGTGCCAGCAGCTTAATCGGTTCGGGTGAGCAGTTCTTC.